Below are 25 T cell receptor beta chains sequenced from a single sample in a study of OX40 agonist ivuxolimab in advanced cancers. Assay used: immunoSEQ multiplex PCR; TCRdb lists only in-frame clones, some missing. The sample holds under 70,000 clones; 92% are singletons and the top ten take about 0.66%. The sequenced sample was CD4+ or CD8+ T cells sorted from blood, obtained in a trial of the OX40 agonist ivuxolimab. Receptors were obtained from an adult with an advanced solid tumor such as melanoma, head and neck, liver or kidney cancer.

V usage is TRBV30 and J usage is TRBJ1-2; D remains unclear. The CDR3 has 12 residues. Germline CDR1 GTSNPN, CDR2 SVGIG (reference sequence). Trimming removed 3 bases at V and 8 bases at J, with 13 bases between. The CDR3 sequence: CAWSTDSGGYTF. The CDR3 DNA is TGTGCCTGGAGCACTGACTCCGGAGGCTACACCTTC.

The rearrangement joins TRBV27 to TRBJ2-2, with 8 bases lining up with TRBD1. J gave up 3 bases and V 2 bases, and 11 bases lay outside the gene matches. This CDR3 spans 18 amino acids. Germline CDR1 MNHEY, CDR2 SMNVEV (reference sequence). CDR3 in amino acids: CASSLEPPRTGYTGELFF. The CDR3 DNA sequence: TGTGCCAGCAGTTTAGAGCCACCCAGGACAGGGTACACCGGGGAGCTGTTTTTT.

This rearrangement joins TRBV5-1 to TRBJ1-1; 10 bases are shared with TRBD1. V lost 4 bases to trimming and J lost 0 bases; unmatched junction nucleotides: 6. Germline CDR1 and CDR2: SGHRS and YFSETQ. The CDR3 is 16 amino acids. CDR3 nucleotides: TGCGCCAGCAGCCAGTGGGACAGGGGACTGAACACTGAAGCTTTCTTT. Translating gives CASSQWDRGLNTEAFF.

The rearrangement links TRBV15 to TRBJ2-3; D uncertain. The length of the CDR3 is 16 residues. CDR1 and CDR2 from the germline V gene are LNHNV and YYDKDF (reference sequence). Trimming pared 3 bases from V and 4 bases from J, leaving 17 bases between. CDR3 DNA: TGTGCCACCAGCAGGGCCCTTTCTGTGGGGTCAGATACGCAGTATTTT. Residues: CATSRALSVGSDTQYF.

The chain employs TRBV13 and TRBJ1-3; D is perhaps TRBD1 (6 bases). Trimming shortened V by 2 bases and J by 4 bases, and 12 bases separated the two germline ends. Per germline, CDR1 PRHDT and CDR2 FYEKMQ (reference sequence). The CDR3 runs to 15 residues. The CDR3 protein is CASSLTGLGGNTIYF. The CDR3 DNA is TGTGCCAGCAGCTTAACAGGGTTGGGGGGAAACACCATATATTTT. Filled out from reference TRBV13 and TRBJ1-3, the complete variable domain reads AAGVIQSPRHLIKEKRETATLKCYPIPRHDTVYWYQQGPGQDPQFLISFYEKMQSDKGSIPDRFSAQQFSDYHSELNMSSLELGDSALYFCASSLTGLGGNTIYFGEGSWLTVV.

DNA for the CDR3: TGCGCCAGCAGCTTTTGGGGAGGAGGCACAGATACGCAGTATTTT. Its protein product is CASSFWGGGTDTQYF. The chain employs TRBV5-1 and TRBJ2-3, with D possibly matching TRBD2 (6 bases). This CDR3 is built from 15 residues. Per the germline V gene, CDR1 is SGHRS and CDR2 is YFSETQ. Trimming cost V 2 bases and J 1 base, with 11 bases left between them.

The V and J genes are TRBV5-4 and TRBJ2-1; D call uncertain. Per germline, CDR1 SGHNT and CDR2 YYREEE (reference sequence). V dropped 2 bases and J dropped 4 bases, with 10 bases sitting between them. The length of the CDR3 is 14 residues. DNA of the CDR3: TGTGCCAGCAGCTTCTACCGCCTGTACAATGAGCAGTTCTTC. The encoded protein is CASSFYRLYNEQFF.

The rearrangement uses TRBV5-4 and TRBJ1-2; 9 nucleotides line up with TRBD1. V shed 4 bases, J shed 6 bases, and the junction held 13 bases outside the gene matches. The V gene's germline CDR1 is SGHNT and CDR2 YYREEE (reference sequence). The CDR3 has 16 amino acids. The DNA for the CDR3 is TGTGCCAGCAGCCCTGGGGGGGTACAGGGGGCGCATGGCTACACCTTC. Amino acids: CASSPGGVQGAHGYTF. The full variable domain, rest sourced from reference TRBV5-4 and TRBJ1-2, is ETGVTQSPTHLIKTRGQQVTLRCSSQSGHNTVSWYQQALGQGPQFIFQYYREEENGRGNFPPRFSGLQFPNYSSELNVNALELDDSALYLCASSPGGVQGAHGYTFGSGTRLTVV.

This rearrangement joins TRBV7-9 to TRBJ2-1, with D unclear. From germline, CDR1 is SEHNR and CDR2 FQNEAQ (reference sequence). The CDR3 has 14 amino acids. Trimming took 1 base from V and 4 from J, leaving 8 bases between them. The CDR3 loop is CASSLVAEYNEQFF. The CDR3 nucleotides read TGTGCCAGCAGCTTAGTGGCAGAATACAATGAGCAGTTCTTC. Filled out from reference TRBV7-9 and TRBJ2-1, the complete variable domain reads DTGVSQNPRHKITKRGQNVTFRCDPISEHNRLYWYRQTLGQGPEFLTYFQNEAQLEKSRLLSDRFSAERPKGSFSTLEIQRTEQGDSAMYLCASSLVAEYNEQFFGPGTRLTVL.

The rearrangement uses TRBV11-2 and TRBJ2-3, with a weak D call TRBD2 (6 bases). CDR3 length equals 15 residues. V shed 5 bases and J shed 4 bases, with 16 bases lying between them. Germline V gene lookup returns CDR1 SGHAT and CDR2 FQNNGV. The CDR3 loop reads CASSLPYGSADTQYF. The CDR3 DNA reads TGTGCCAGCAGCCTCCCCTACGGGAGCGCAGATACGCAGTATTTT.

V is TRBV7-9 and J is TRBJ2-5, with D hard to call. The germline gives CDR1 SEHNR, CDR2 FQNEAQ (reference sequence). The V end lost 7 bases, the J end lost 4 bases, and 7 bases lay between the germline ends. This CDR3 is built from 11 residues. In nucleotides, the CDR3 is TGTGCCAGCACCGTTACAGAGACCCAGTACTTC. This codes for CASTVTETQYF.

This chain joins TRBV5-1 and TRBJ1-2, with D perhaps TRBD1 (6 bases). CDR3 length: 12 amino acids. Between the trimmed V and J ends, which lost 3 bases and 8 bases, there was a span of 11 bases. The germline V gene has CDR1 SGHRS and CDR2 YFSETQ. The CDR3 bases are TGCGCCAGCAGCTGGAAGGGGGACGGCTACACCTTC. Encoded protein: CASSWKGDGYTF.

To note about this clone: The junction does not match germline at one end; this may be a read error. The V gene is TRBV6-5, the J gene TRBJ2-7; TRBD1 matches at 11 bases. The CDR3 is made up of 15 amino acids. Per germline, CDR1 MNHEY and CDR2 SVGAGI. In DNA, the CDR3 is TGTGCCAGCAGTCGGACGGGACAGGGGGAATACGGGCAGTACTTC. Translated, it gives CASSRTGQGEYGQYF.

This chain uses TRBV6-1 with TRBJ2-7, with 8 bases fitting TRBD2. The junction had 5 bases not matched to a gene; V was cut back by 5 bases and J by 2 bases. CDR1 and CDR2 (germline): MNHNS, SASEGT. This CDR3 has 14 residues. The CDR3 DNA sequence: TGTGCCAGCAGTCAATTAGCGGGAACCTACGAGCAGTACTTC. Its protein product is CASSQLAGTYEQYF.

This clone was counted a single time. The CDR3 loop reads CASSFSKGQNTEAFF. CDR3 nucleotides: TGCGCCAGCAGCTTTTCCAAAGGGCAGAACACTGAAGCTTTCTTT. This chain joins TRBV5-1 and TRBJ1-1, with D hard to call. The germline V and J ends were trimmed by 2 bases and 1 base, with 12 bases remaining between them. CDR3 length: 15 residues. Germline V gene lookup returns CDR1 SGHRS and CDR2 YFSETQ.

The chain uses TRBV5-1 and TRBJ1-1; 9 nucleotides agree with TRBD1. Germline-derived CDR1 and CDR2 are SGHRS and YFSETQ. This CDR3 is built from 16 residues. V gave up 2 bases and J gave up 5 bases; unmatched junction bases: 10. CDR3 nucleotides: TGCGCCAGCAGCTTCCTCGATAATGGACAGGGGACTGAAGCTTTCTTT. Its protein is CASSFLDNGQGTEAFF.

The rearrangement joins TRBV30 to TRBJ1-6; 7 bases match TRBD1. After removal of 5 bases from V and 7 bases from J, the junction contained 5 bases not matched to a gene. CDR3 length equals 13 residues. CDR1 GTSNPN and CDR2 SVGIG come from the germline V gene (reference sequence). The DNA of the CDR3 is TGTGCCTGGCAGACAGGGATGAATTCACCCCTCCACTTT. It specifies CAWQTGMNSPLHF.

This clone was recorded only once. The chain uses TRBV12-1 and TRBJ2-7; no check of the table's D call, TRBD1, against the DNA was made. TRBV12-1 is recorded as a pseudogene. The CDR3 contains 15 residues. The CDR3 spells CASSQGTGSPYEQYF. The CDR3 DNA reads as TGTGCCAGCAGCCAAGGCACAGGGAGTCCCTACGAGCAGTACTTC.

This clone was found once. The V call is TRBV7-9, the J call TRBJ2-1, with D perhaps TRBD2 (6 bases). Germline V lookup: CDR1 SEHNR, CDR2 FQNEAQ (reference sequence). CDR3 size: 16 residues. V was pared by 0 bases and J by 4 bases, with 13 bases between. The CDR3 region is CASSLAGGALYNEQFF. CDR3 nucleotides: TGTGCCAGCAGCTTAGCGGGCGGGGCCCTATACAATGAGCAGTTCTTC. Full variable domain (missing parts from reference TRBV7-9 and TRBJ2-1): DTGVSQNPRHKITKRGQNVTFRCDPISEHNRLYWYRQTLGQGPEFLTYFQNEAQLEKSRLLSDRFSAERPKGSFSTLEIQRTEQGDSAMYLCASSLAGGALYNEQFFGPGTRLTVL.

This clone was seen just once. CDR3 sequence (DNA): TGTGCCAGCAGCACGGACCAAATCCCTGGAAACACCATATATTTT. This sequence encodes CASSTDQIPGNTIYF. The genes are TRBV5-4 and TRBJ1-3; no clear D gene. CDR1 and CDR2 from the germline V gene are SGHNT and YYREEE (reference sequence). V dropped 4 bases and J dropped 2 bases, with 13 bases sitting between them. The CDR3 spans 15 residues.

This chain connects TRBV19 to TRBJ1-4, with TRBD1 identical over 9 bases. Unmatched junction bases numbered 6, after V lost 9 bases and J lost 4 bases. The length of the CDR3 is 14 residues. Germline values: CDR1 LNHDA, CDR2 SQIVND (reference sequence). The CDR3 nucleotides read TGTGCCAGCGACACAGGGGGCCGTAATGAAAAACTGTTTTTT. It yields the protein CASDTGGRNEKLFF. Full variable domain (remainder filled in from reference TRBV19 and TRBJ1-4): DGGITQSPKYLFRKEGQNVTLSCEQNLNHDAMYWYRQDPGQGLRLIYYSQIVNDFQKGDIAEGYSVSREKKESFPLTVTSAQKNPTAFYLCASDTGGRNEKLFFGSGTQLSVL.

The CDR3 protein is CASSLRGPNTEAFF. The CDR3 DNA follows: TGCGCCAGCAGCCTACGCGGACCGAACACTGAAGCTTTCTTT. The chain has TRBV5-1 and TRBJ1-1; D remains unclear. The CDR3 has 14 amino acids. V was trimmed by 4 bases and J by 1 base, leaving 11 bases between them. Germline CDR1 reads SGHRS; CDR2 reads YFSETQ.

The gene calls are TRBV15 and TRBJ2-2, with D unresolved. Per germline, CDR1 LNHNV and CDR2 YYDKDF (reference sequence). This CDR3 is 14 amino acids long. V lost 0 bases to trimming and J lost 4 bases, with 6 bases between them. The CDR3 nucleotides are TGTGCCACCAGCAGAGATCTCGGCACCGGGGAGCTGTTTTTT. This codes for CATSRDLGTGELFF.

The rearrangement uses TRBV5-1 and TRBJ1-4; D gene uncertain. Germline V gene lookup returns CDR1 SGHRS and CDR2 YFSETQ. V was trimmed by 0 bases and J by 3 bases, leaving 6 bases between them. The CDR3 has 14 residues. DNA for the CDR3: TGCGCCAGCAGCTTGGACAGACCTAATGAAAAACTGTTTTTT. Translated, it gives CASSLDRPNEKLFF.

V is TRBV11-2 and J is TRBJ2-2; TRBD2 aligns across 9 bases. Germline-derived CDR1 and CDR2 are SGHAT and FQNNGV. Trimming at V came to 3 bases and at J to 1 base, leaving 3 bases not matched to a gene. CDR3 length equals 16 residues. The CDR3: CASSFGLALNTGELFF. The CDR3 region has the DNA TGTGCCAGCAGCTTCGGACTAGCGCTGAACACCGGGGAGCTGTTTTTT.